The rows below give T cell receptor beta chains drawn from one sample of a study of shared clonotypes between healthy human individuals. Libraries were prepared by immunoSEQ multiplex PCR; TCRdb keeps only in-frame clonotypes and omits some of them. The data show more than 850,000 clones, 75% to 85% seen once. The sample consisted of memory CD4+ T cells from PBMCs. Receptors originate from a man aged 18 to 29 in good health. Some clones in this sample may be carry-over from other donors' samples. Both conserved end residues are part of each CDR3. The order of the fields is V gene, D gene, clone size, J gene, CDR3 length, CDR3 DNA, CDR3 protein. The D gene is left open where the match is weak. A row's size may be missing; if present it is once, few, many or a size class.

>TRBV6-1|.|.|TRBJ2-1|15
TGTGCCAGCAGTGAACAGCCTAACTCCTACAATGAGCAGTTCTTC
CASSEQPNSYNEQFF
>TRBV6-1|TRBD2|few|TRBJ2-7|15
TGTGCCAGCAGGATCTCGGAGCGGGAGTACTACGAGCAGTACTTC
CASRISEREYYEQYF
>TRBV5-1|.|.|TRBJ2-1|15
TGCGCCAGCAGCGGCAGGGTCGGCTCCTACAATGAGCAGTTCTTC
CASSGRVGSYNEQFF
>TRBV6-6|TRBD2|.|TRBJ2-7|14
TGTGCCAGCAGTTACTCTGGGACTAGCGACGAGCAGTACTTC
CASSYSGTSDEQYF
>TRBV7-6|.|.|TRBJ2-7|16
TGTGCCAGCAGTCGCACGTCCGGGGCCCTATACTACGAGCAGTACTTC
CASSRTSGALYYEQYF
>TRBV28|.|once|TRBJ1-3|12
TGTGCCAGCACCAGTCCTGGAAACACCATATATTTT
CASTSPGNTIYF
>TRBV18|.|.|TRBJ1-2|15
TGTGCCAGCTCACCGCAGGGAGAGGTTAATTATGGCTACACCTTC
CASSPQGEVNYGYTF
>TRBV9|TRBD2|.|TRBJ2-1|16
TGTGCCAGCAGCGTAGGGGGTAGCGGGAGATACGGTGAGCAGTTCTTC
CASSVGGSGRYGEQFF
>TRBV7-2|.|.|TRBJ2-3|14
TGTGCCAGCAGCCCTCGGACCCACACAGATACGCAGTATTTT
CASSPRTHTDTQYF
>TRBV27|.|.|TRBJ2-7|11
TGTGCCAGCAGTACATCCTACGAGCAGTACTTC
CASSTSYEQYF
>TRBV13|TRBD1|.|TRBJ1-1|14
TGTGCCAGCAAGCTAGACAGGGCTTACACTGAAGCTTTCTTT
CASKLDRAYTEAFF
>TRBV5-1|.|.|TRBJ1-2|12
TGCGCCAGCAGCTTGGCAGGGGAGGGCTACACCTTC
CASSLAGEGYTF
>TRBV5-1|.|.|TRBJ1-4|13
TGCGCCAGCAGCTTGACAGGGAGTGAAAAACTGTTTTTT
CASSLTGSEKLFF
>TRBV28|.|.|TRBJ1-1|16
TGTGCCAGCAGTTTCGCCGGAAACCAGTGGGACACTGAAGCTTTCTTT
CASSFAGNQWDTEAFF